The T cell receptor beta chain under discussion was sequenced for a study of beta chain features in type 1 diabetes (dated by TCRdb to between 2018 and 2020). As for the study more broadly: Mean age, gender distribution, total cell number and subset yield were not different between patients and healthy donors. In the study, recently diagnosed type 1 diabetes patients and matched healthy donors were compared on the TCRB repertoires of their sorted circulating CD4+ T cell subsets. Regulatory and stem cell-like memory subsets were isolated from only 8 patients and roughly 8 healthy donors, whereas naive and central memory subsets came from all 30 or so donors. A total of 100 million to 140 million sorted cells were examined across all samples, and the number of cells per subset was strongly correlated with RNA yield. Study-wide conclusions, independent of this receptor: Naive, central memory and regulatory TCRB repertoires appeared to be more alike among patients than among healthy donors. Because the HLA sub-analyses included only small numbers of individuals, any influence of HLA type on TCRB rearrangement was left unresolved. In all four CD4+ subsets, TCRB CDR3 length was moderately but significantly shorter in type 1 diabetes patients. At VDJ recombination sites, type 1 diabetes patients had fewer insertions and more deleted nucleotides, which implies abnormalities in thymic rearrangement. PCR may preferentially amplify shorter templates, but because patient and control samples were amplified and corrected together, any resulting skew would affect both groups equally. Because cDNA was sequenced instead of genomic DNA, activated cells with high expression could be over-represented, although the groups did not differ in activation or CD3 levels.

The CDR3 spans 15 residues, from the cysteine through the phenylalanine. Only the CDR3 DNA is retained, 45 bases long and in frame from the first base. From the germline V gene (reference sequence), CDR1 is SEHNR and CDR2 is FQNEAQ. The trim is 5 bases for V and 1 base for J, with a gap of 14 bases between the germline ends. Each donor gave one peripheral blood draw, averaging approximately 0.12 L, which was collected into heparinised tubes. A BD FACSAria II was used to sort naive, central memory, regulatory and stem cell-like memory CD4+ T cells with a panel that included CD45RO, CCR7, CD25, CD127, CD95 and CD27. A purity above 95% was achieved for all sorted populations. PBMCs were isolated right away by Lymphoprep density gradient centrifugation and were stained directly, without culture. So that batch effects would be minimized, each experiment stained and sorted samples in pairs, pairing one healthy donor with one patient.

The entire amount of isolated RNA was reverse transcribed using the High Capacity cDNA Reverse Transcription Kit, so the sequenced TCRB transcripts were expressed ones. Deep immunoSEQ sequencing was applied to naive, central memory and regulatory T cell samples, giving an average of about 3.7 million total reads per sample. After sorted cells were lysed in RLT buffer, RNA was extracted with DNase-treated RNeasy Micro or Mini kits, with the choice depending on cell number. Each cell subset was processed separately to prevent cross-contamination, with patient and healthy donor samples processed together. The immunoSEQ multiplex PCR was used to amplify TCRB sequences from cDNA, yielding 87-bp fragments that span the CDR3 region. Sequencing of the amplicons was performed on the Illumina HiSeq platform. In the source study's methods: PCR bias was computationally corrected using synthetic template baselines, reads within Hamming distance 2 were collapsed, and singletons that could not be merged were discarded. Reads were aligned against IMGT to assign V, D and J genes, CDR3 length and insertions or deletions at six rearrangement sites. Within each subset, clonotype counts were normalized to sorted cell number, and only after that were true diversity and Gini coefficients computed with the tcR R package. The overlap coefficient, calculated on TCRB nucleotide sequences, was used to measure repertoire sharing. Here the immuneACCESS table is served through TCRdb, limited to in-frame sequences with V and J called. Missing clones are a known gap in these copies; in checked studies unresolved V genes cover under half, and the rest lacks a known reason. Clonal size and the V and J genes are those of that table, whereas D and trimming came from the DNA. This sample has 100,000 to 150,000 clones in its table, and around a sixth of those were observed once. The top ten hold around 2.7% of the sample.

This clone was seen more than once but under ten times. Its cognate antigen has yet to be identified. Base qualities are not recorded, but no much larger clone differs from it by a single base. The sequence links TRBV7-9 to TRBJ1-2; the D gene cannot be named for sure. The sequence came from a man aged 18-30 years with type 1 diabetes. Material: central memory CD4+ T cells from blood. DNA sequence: TGTGCCAGCAGCCGAATCGCCTTACATAACTATGGCTACACCTTC. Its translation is CASSRIALHNYGYTF.